A single sample is the source of the 23 T cell receptor beta chains below, sequenced in a study of T cells in Graves' hyperthyroidism and ophthalmopathy. Researchers took RNA transcripts and amplified the TCR beta CDR3 regions from them. First-round RT-PCR of the TCR CDR3 relied on the HTBI primer set. Each CDR3 protein gets one entry after TCRdb re-called the multiplex PCR reads with MiXCR. The sample holds some 350,000 distinct CDR3 sequences, around 15% seen once. Sequencing was carried out using blood. These receptors all come from a woman between 55 and 75 years old with Graves' ophthalmopathy.

This chain joins TRBV10-3 and TRBJ2-7, with 8 bases aligning to TRBD1. The V and J ends lost 4 bases and 7 bases, in that order; junction bases with no gene match: 3. Germline assignment: CDR1 ENHRY and CDR2 SYGVKD. This CDR3 is built from 12 residues. CDR3: CAISGTGKEQYF. Written as DNA, the CDR3 is TGTGCCATCAGTGGGACAGGGAAAGAGCAGTACTTC.

The chain couples TRBV9 to TRBJ2-1; 8 nucleotides align to TRBD2. The CDR3 loop spans 15 amino acids. Trimming took 4 bases from V and 2 from J; bases not matched to a gene: 5. Germline V CDR1 and CDR2: SGDLS, YYNGEE. CDR3 in DNA: TGTGCCAGCAGCCCAAGCGGGGGTCCCTACAATGAGCAGTTCTTC. It translates to CASSPSGGPYNEQFF.

This clonotype was counted at least ten times. The chain combines TRBV20-1 with TRBJ2-7, with D perhaps matching TRBD2 (5 bases). CDR1 and CDR2 from the germline V gene are DFQATT and SNEGSKA (reference sequence). Deletions cut 0 bases from V and 4 bases from J, with 19 bases between. This CDR3 comprises 16 residues. The CDR3 region is CSARDPSGGSNYEQYF. The CDR3 DNA follows: TGCAGTGCTAGAGATCCCTCGGGTGGGAGCAATTACGAGCAGTACTTC.

This clonotype has at least ten counts. The chain combines TRBV30 with TRBJ1-2; TRBD1 aligns across 7 bases. Germline V lookup: CDR1 GTSNPN, CDR2 SVGIG (reference sequence). V shed 8 bases, J shed 8 bases, and the junction held 14 bases outside the gene matches. The CDR3 contains 13 residues. CDR3 loop: CAARDSPSWGYTF. The CDR3 DNA reads TGTGCCGCACGGGACAGCCCTTCCTGGGGCTACACCTTC.

Ten or more counts support this clonotype. The J gene is TRBJ2-1, the V gene TRBV3-1, with 7 bases matching TRBD2. Trimming cost V 1 base and J 9 bases; bases outside gene matches: 12. Germline CDR1 LGHDT, CDR2 YNNKEL (reference sequence). The CDR3 is 16 residues long. The DNA of the CDR3 is TGTGCCAGCAGCCAAGGATCGGCAGGCCCGGGAGGTGAGCAGTTCTTC. Translating it yields CASSQGSAGPGGEQFF.

This clonotype was seen only a few times. This chain joins TRBV19 and TRBJ2-4; a possible D gene is TRBD2 (5 bases). This CDR3 has 14 amino acids. Trimming stripped 6 bases from V and 0 bases from J, with 9 bases between. Germline-derived CDR1 and CDR2 are LNHDA and SQIVND (reference sequence). The CDR3 is CASSRDRAKNIQYF. In DNA form, the CDR3 reads TGTGCCAGTAGCCGGGATCGAGCCAAAAACATTCAGTACTTC.

This clonotype has a count of ten or more. The chain combines TRBV12-5 with TRBJ1-1; D not resolved. CDR3 length: 14 residues. V was trimmed by 0 bases and J by 5 bases, leaving 10 bases between them. The germline CDR1 and CDR2 sequences are LGHNT and FRNRAP. CDR3 sequence (DNA): TGTGCTAGTGGTTTGGTACTTTCGGGTACTGAAGCTTTCTTT. Amino acids: CASGLVLSGTEAFF.

In this sample, this clonotype turned up a few times. V gene TRBV6-1 combines with J gene TRBJ2-1; 8 nucleotides align to TRBD2. In germline, CDR1 is MNHNS, CDR2 SASEGT. Trimming took 8 bases from V and 8 from J; bases not matched to a gene: 11. The CDR3 loop spans 14 amino acids. CDR3 residues: CASGLAQGPHEQFF. CDR3 in DNA: TGTGCCAGCGGACTAGCTCAGGGCCCCCATGAGCAGTTCTTC.

The CDR3 sequence: CASKATGVSYEQYF. CDR3 coding DNA: TGTGCCAGTAAAGCTACAGGGGTCAGCTACGAGCAGTACTTC. V usage is TRBV19 and J usage is TRBJ2-7, with 7 bases fitting TRBD1. Germline CDR1 reads LNHDA; CDR2 reads SQIVND (reference sequence). The CDR3 consists of 14 residues. Losses at the gene ends were 7 bases for V and 3 bases for J; bases not matched to a gene: 9.

There are many counts of this clonotype. The chain is built from TRBV3-1 and TRBJ2-1; 9 bases agree with TRBD2. Trimming at V came to 6 bases and at J to 11 bases, leaving 5 bases not matched to a gene. The CDR3 has 12 residues. Per the germline V gene, CDR1 is LGHDT and CDR2 is YNNKEL (reference sequence). DNA of the CDR3: TGTGCCAGCAGTCAGCTAGCGGGACAGCAGTTCTTC. Its translation: CASSQLAGQQFF.

Many counts were recorded for this clonotype. The chain recombines TRBV9 with TRBJ2-5; no reliable D call. V lost 0 bases, J lost 5 bases, and 5 bases lay in between. Germline V gene data show CDR1 as SGDLS and CDR2 as YYNGEE. CDR3 length equals 12 residues. The CDR3 sequence: CASSVAGETQYF. DNA of the CDR3: TGTGCCAGCAGCGTAGCGGGTGAGACCCAGTACTTC.

The rearrangement uses TRBV20-1 and TRBJ2-2; 8 bases are a match to TRBD2. Germline V gene data show CDR1 as DFQATT and CDR2 as SNEGSKA (reference sequence). V dropped 4 bases and J dropped 0; count of bases not matched to a gene: 1. The CDR3 loop spans 14 amino acids. As DNA, the CDR3 is TGCAGTGCTACGGGACTAGCGAACACCGGGGAGCTGTTTTTT. Protein: CSATGLANTGELFF.

Only a few counts were recorded for this clonotype. The chain uses TRBV6-5 and TRBJ2-7, with 10 nucleotides matching TRBD1. Germline CDR1 MNHEY, CDR2 SVGAGI. After removal of 4 bases from V and 2 bases from J, the junction contained 5 bases not matched to a gene. The length of the CDR3 is 15 residues. The CDR3 region is CASSWRDRGPYEQYF. In nucleotides, the CDR3 is TGTGCCAGCAGTTGGCGGGACAGGGGACCCTACGAGCAGTACTTC.

V and J are TRBV10-3 and TRBJ2-7; D is ambiguous. Germline lookup yields CDR1 ENHRY and CDR2 SYGVKD. Trimming pared 4 bases from V and 5 bases from J, leaving 12 bases between. The CDR3 totals 13 residues. CDR3 nucleotides: TGTGCCATCAGTGGAGCTTCCGGGCACGAGCAGTACTTC. This codes for CAISGASGHEQYF.

This clonotype was picked up many times. The V gene is TRBV5-1, the J gene TRBJ2-3; no clear D gene. The CDR3 contains 14 residues. V shed 0 bases and J shed 2 bases, with 7 bases lying between them. Germline V lookup: CDR1 SGHRS, CDR2 YFSETQ. The CDR3 DNA reads TGCGCCAGCAGCTTGGACCAGCCCACAGATACGCAGTATTTT. Encoded protein: CASSLDQPTDTQYF.

The chain has TRBV19 and TRBJ2-5, with 11 positions matching TRBD2. With V trimmed by 3 bases and J by 5 bases, 17 bases remained unmatched. Germline V gene sequence: CDR1 LNHDA, CDR2 SQIVND (reference sequence). The length of the CDR3 is 19 residues. CDR3 sequence: CASSIGLAGGGTVFETQYF. DNA for the CDR3: TGTGCCAGTAGTATTGGCCTAGCGGGAGGCGGTACGGTGTTTGAGACCCAGTACTTC.

This sequence joins TRBV19 and TRBJ2-4; the D is unclear. V was clipped by 9 bases and J by 0 bases, with 6 bases between them. This CDR3 is built from 12 residues. CDR1 LNHDA and CDR2 SQIVND come from the germline V gene (reference sequence). CDR3 sequence reads: CARGLAKNIQYF. CDR3 in DNA: TGTGCCAGGGGCTTAGCCAAAAACATTCAGTACTTC. The full variable domain, in which reference TRBV19 and TRBJ2-4 provide the parts outside the CDR3, is DGGITQSPKYLFRKEGQNVTLSCEQNLNHDAMYWYRQDPGQGLRLIYYSQIVNDFQKGDIAEGYSVSREKKESFPLTVTSAQKNPTAFYLCARGLAKNIQYFGAGTRLSVL.

This clonotype was detected ten times or more. This sequence joins TRBV6-1 and TRBJ2-7, with D tentatively TRBD2 (5 bases). This CDR3 is 12 amino acids long. Trimming left V 5 bases short and J 4 bases short, with 9 bases between. Germline CDR1 reads MNHNS; CDR2 reads SASEGT. CDR3 nucleotide sequence: TGTGCCAGCAGTTGGGAGCGATACGAGCAGTACTTC. It codes for CASSWERYEQYF.

This clonotype was counted many times. The genes are TRBV9 and TRBJ2-7; TRBD1 is a possible D gene (7 bases). Germline CDR1 reads SGDLS; CDR2 reads YYNGEE. The CDR3 contains 16 residues. V was trimmed by 0 bases and J by 3 bases, leaving 16 bases between them. CDR3 nucleotide sequence: TGTGCCAGCAGCGTAGGGGGGGCCACAGGGGTCTACGAGCAGTACTTC. Translating it yields CASSVGGATGVYEQYF.

This clonotype appeared many times. The V and J genes are TRBV10-1 and TRBJ1-2, with TRBD1 matching over 10 bases. Germline V gene sequence: CDR1 WNHNN, CDR2 SYGVQD (reference sequence). Trimming took 9 bases from V and 7 from J; bases not matched to a gene: 17. The length of the CDR3 is 16 residues. CDR3 residues: CASSTGTGDVVGGYTF. CDR3 coding DNA: TGCGCCAGTAGTACCGGGACAGGGGATGTTGTAGGTGGCTACACCTTC.

This clonotype appeared many times. The genes are TRBV30 and TRBJ2-5; maybe TRBD1 (5 bases). Deletions cut 1 base from V and 1 base from J, with 13 bases between. Germline V gene sequence: CDR1 GTSNPN, CDR2 SVGIG (reference sequence). The CDR3 runs to 15 residues. This chain's CDR3 is CAWSGDQGSQETQYF. CDR3 bases: TGTGCCTGGAGTGGCGACCAGGGATCCCAAGAGACCCAGTACTTC.

Ten or more counts support this clonotype. The V and J genes are TRBV7-8 and TRBJ2-7; TRBD2 matches at 9 bases. The V gene end was trimmed by 1 base and the J gene end by 4 bases; junction bases not matched to a gene: 8. The CDR3 runs to 16 residues. Germline CDR1 reads SGHVS; CDR2 reads FQNEAQ. CDR3 protein: CASSLGASGITYEQYF. CDR3 DNA sequence: TGTGCCAGCAGCTTAGGGGCTAGCGGGATAACATACGAGCAGTACTTC.

This clonotype showed up just a few times. The chain is built from TRBV5-4 and TRBJ2-1; 11 bases line up with TRBD2. Germline lookup yields CDR1 SGHNT and CDR2 YYREEE (reference sequence). CDR3 length equals 17 residues. Trimming took 0 bases from V and 5 from J; bases not matched to a gene: 7. The CDR3 protein is CASSLEGVAGGHNEQFF. The CDR3 DNA sequence: TGTGCCAGCAGCTTGGAGGGAGTAGCGGGAGGGCACAATGAGCAGTTCTTC. The full variable domain, with the rest looked up from reference TRBV5-4 and TRBJ2-1, is ETGVTQSPTHLIKTRGQQVTLRCSSQSGHNTVSWYQQALGQGPQFIFQYYREEENGRGNFPPRFSGLQFPNYSSELNVNALELDDSALYLCASSLEGVAGGHNEQFFGPGTRLTVL.